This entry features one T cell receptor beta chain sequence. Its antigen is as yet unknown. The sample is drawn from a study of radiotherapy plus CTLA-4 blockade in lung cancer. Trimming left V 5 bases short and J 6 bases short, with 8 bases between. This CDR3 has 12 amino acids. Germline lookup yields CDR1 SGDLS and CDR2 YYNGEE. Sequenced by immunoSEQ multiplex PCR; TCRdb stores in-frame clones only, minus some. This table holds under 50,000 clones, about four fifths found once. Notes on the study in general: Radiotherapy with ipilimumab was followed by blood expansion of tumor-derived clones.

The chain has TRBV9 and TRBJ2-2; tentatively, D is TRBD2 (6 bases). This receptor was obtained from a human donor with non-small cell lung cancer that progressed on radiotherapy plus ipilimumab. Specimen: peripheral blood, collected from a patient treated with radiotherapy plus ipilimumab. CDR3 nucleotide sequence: TGTGCCAGCAGGTGGGGGGCCGGGGAGCTGTTTTTT. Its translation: CASRWGAGELFF.